In this sample, the clone carrying this T cell receptor (beta chain) turned up once. Its specificity is not known. The source of the sample is a study of cytomegalovirus exposure and HLA in healthy donors. The method was immunoSEQ multiplex PCR; TCRdb's version includes in-frame clones alone and lacks a portion of them. The repertoire holds fewer than 120,000 clones, roughly 89% seen once, with about 1.9% in the top ten. Study observations and caveats: The study designated around 150 TCR beta chains cytomegalovirus-associated.

Material for sequencing was PBMCs. The clonotype originates from a woman aged 18-30 years in good health and CMV-seronegative.

The CDR3 loop reads CASSPGWSGANVLTF. CDR3 bases: TGCGCCAGCAGCCCGGGGTGGTCCGGGGCCAACGTCCTGACTTTC. J is TRBJ2-6 and V is TRBV5-1, with D possibly TRBD2 on 5 matching bases. The ends were cut back, 4 bases at V and 4 bases at J, with 12 bases in the middle. Per germline, CDR1 SGHRS and CDR2 YFSETQ. CDR3 size: 15 residues.